Below are 13 T cell receptor beta chains sequenced from a single sample in a study of blood T cell repertoires in COVID-19. Here immunoSEQ multiplex PCR was the method, and the copy in TCRdb shows in-frame clones only, minus some. The sample holds over 85,000 clones, about 85% seen once. What was sequenced was peripheral blood. The source of these receptors is a man aged 45-60 years with active COVID-19.

The chain links TRBV9 to TRBJ2-1; 8 bases are a match to TRBD2. Germline lookup yields CDR1 SGDLS and CDR2 YYNGEE. The CDR3 contains 15 residues. The V and J ends lost 4 bases and 4 bases, in that order; junction bases with no gene match: 7. DNA of the CDR3: TGTGCCAGCAGCCCTTGGACTAGCTCATACAATGAGCAGTTCTTC. It codes for CASSPWTSSYNEQFF.

The V and J genes are TRBV28 and TRBJ2-2; a possible D gene is TRBD1 (5 bases). Germline V gene sequence: CDR1 MDHEN, CDR2 SYDVKM. V gave up 0 bases and J gave up 3 bases, with 11 bases separating them. CDR3 length equals 16 residues. The CDR3 loop reads CASSLWGPRDTGELFF. For the CDR3, the DNA is TGTGCCAGCAGTTTATGGGGGCCACGGGACACCGGGGAGCTGTTTTTT.

The sample holds a few counts of this clone. V gene TRBV13 combines with J gene TRBJ1-1; no clear D. Germline values: CDR1 PRHDT, CDR2 FYEKMQ (reference sequence). There are 13 residues in the CDR3. Trimming shortened V by 6 bases and J by 1 base, and 9 bases separated the two germline ends. In DNA form, the CDR3 reads TGTGCCAGCAGTTATACAAGGAACACTGAAGCTTTCTTT. This gives the protein CASSYTRNTEAFF.

The chain has TRBV7-9 and TRBJ1-4; 7 nucleotides agree with TRBD1. The CDR3 loop spans 15 amino acids. Unmatched junction bases numbered 6, after V lost 4 bases and J lost 4 bases. Germline V lookup: CDR1 SEHNR, CDR2 FQNEAQ (reference sequence). The CDR3 sequence is CASSSPGQFNEKLFF. The CDR3 DNA reads as TGTGCCAGCAGCTCCCCGGGACAGTTTAATGAAAAACTGTTTTTT.

The chain joins TRBV19 to TRBJ1-4; possible D gene TRBD1, 6 bases. The germline V and J ends were trimmed by 8 bases and 8 bases, with 18 bases remaining between them. The CDR3 runs to 14 residues. CDR1 is LNHDA and CDR2 is SQIVND in the germline V gene (reference sequence). The CDR3 DNA reads as TGTGCCAGTCAACGCGGGGGCGCGGGAGAAAAACTGTTTTTT. Protein product: CASQRGGAGEKLFF.

The chain uses TRBV25-1 and TRBJ2-5; 9 bases are shared with TRBD1. The CDR3 is made up of 13 amino acids. V trimming: 6 bases; J trimming: 3 bases; junction bases outside the gene matches: 2. Germline V gives CDR1 MGHDK, CDR2 SYGVNS. CDR3: CASSRTGEETQYF. The CDR3 DNA is TGTGCCAGCAGCAGGACAGGGGAAGAGACCCAGTACTTC. Together with reference TRBV25-1 and TRBJ2-5, the CDR3 gives the full variable domain: EADIYQTPRYLVIGTGKKITLECSQTMGHDKMYWYQQDPGMELHLIHYSYGVNSTEKGDLSSESTVSRIRTEHFPLTLESARPSHTSQYLCASSRTGEETQYFGPGTRLLVL.

The V call is TRBV6-4, the J call TRBJ2-7; TRBD1 aligns across 7 bases. CDR3 length: 12 residues. V lost 6 bases to trimming and J lost 6 bases; unmatched junction nucleotides: 5. CDR1 and CDR2 (germline): MRHNA, SNTAGT. In DNA, the CDR3 is TGTGCCAGCAGCGGGACAGCTTGCGAGCAGTACTTC. It is translated as CASSGTACEQYF.

The chain uses TRBV18 and TRBJ1-5, with D unresolved. Germline V gene data show CDR1 as KGHSH and CDR2 as LQKENI. The CDR3 length is 13 residues. Trimming cost V 1 base and J 4 bases, with 5 bases left between them. The CDR3 coding sequence is TGTGCCAGCTCACCACAGGAGAATCAGCCCCAGCATTTT. Protein product: CASSPQENQPQHF.

This clone was seen many times. The same CDR3 can be traced to other DNA sequences in this sample. The chain has TRBV10-3 and TRBJ1-2; TRBD1 matches at 8 bases. Germline loops: CDR1 ENHRY, CDR2 SYGVKD. The CDR3 is 15 residues long. Trimming at V came to 3 bases and at J to 2 bases, leaving 5 bases not matched to a gene. The CDR3: CAISDPRTGNYGYTF. Here the CDR3 DNA reads TGTGCCATCAGTGATCCCCGGACAGGGAACTATGGCTACACCTTC.

The J gene is TRBJ1-5, the V gene TRBV5-4; TRBD1 matches 9 bases. This CDR3 has 13 residues. V gave up 4 bases and J gave up 6 bases; unmatched junction bases: 2. Germline CDR1 reads SGHNT; CDR2 reads YYREEE (reference sequence). CDR3 DNA sequence: TGTGCCAGCAGCCGGGACAGGGCTCAGCCCCAGCATTTT. Protein product: CASSRDRAQPQHF.

This clone came up once. This chain links TRBV5-8 with TRBJ2-1, with TRBD2 identical over 8 bases. V shed 1 base and J 4 bases; nucleotides not matched to a gene: 4. Germline-derived CDR1 and CDR2 are SGHTS and YDEGEE. The CDR3 totals 15 residues. CDR3 in DNA: TGTGCCAGCAGCTTGCAAGCGGGGGCTTACAATGAGCAGTTCTTC. Its protein is CASSLQAGAYNEQFF.

This clone was observed a few times. In nucleotides, the CDR3 is TGCGCCAGCAGCTTATCTATTCCCTACGAGCAGTACTTC. This encodes CASSLSIPYEQYF. This rearrangement joins TRBV5-1 to TRBJ2-7, with D unresolved. CDR1 and CDR2 from the germline V gene are SGHRS and YFSETQ. The CDR3 sequence is 13 residues long. V was cut by 2 bases and J by 2 bases, with 8 bases left in between.

The chain has TRBV28 and TRBJ1-2; TRBD1 matches at 9 bases. The CDR3 extends over 15 amino acids. With 6 bases clipped from V and 8 bases from J, the junction kept 13 bases outside the gene matches. The V gene's germline CDR1 is MDHEN and CDR2 SYDVKM. CDR3 sequence (DNA): TGTGCCAGCAGCCCACCTTCCGGGACAGGGTCCGGCTACACCTTC. Encoded protein: CASSPPSGTGSGYTF.